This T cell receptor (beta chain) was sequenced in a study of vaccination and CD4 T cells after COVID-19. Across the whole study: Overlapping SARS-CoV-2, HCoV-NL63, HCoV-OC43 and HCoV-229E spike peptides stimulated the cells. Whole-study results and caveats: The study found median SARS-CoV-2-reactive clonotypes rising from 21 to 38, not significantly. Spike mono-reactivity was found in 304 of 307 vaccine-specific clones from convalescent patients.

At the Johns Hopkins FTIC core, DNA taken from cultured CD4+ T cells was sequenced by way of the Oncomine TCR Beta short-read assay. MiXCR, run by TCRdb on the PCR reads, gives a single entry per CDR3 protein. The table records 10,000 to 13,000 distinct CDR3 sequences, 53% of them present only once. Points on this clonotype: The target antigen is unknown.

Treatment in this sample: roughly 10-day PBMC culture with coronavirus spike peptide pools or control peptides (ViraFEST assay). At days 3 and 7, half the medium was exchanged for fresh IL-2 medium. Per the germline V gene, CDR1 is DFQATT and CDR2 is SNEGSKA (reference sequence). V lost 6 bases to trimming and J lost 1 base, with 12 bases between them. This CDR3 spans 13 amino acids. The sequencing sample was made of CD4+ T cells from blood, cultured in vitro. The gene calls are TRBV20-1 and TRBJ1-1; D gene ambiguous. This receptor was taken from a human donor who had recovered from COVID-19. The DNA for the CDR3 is TGCAGTGCAAGAATAGGATCGAACACTGAAGCTTTCTTT. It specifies CSARIGSNTEAFF.